One sample yielded the 15 T cell receptor beta chains listed below, sequenced in a study of blood T cell repertoires in COVID-19. TCRdb's copy holds only in-frame clones and misses some; the assay was immunoSEQ multiplex PCR. The top ten hold 7.9% of the sample, which has about 21,000 clones, nearly 90% seen once. Sequencing was done on a sample of peripheral blood. All receptors come from a human donor with active COVID-19. The donor label of this sample is uncertain.

This clone was observed once. V gene TRBV10-3 combines with J gene TRBJ1-5; D is perhaps TRBD1 (5 bases). Germline V lookup: CDR1 ENHRY, CDR2 SYGVKD. The CDR3 spans 13 residues. Trimming shortened V by 6 bases and J by 4 bases, and 10 bases separated the two germline ends. The CDR3 DNA reads as TGTGCCATCAGGGGGCAACTTAATCAGCCCCAGCATTTT. Its translation: CAIRGQLNQPQHF.

The chain is built from TRBV7-9 and TRBJ2-1, with a tentative D call TRBD2 (7 bases). This CDR3 is 13 amino acids long. With 1 base removed from V and 9 bases from J, the gap between germline ends came to 10 bases. Germline V lookup: CDR1 SEHNR, CDR2 FQNEAQ (reference sequence). The CDR3 loop reads CASSLDGGAEQFF. CDR3 coding DNA: TGTGCCAGCAGCTTAGATGGGGGGGCTGAGCAGTTCTTC.

About this clone itself: This specimen includes other DNA sequences encoding the same CDR3. V is TRBV4-2 and J is TRBJ1-3, with 9 bases matching TRBD1. CDR3 size: 17 residues. The germline V gene has CDR1 LGHNA and CDR2 YNFKEQ. J lost 4 bases, V lost 0 bases, and 7 bases had no gene match. CDR3 sequence: CASSQDPQGAGGNTIYF. In nucleotides, the CDR3 is TGTGCCAGCAGCCAAGACCCACAGGGGGCAGGAGGAAACACCATATATTTT.

This clone was seen once. The rearrangement joins TRBV15 to TRBJ2-7; a weak D match, TRBD1 (5 bases). Germline V gene lookup returns CDR1 LNHNV and CDR2 YYDKDF (reference sequence). V lost 9 bases and J 2 bases, leaving 11 bases between the germline ends. The CDR3 loop spans 12 amino acids. Here the CDR3 reads CATTDTTYEQYF. The CDR3 region has the DNA TGTGCCACAACGGACACTACCTACGAGCAGTACTTC.

The chain couples TRBV6-2 or TRBV6-3 to TRBJ2-7; weak D call: TRBD1 (5 bases). CDR3 size: 17 residues. V was shortened by 5 bases and J by 2 bases, with 22 bases between the two germline ends. Germline CDR1 reads MNHEY; CDR2 reads SVGEGT. The CDR3 nucleotides read TGTGCCAGCAGTGGGGCCAAAAACTTGCGTGACACCTACGAGCAGTACTTC. It translates to CASSGAKNLRDTYEQYF.

This chain connects TRBV5-1 to TRBJ2-1; D not certain. The CDR3 contains 14 residues. CDR1 is SGHRS, CDR2 YFSETQ, per germline. With 0 bases removed from V and 5 bases from J, the gap between germline ends came to 9 bases. The CDR3 DNA follows: TGCGCCAGCAGCTTGGGGTGGGCCGACAATGAGCAGTTCTTC. Protein product: CASSLGWADNEQFF.

This chain links TRBV7-8 with TRBJ1-5; D is undetermined. The germline gives CDR1 SGHVS, CDR2 FQNEAQ. The CDR3 is made up of 13 amino acids. Between the trimmed V and J ends, which lost 2 bases and 4 bases, there was a span of 6 bases. CDR3 protein: CASSLIQNQPQHF. The CDR3 bases are TGTGCCAGCAGCTTAATACAGAATCAGCCCCAGCATTTT.

CDR3 protein: CASSLYTAAYEQYF. The CDR3, as DNA: TGTGCCAGCAGTTTATATACAGCAGCCTACGAGCAGTACTTC. This chain connects TRBV27 to TRBJ2-7, with unresolved D. Trimming cost V 1 base and J 2 bases, with 9 bases left between them. CDR1 is MNHEY, CDR2 SMNVEV, per germline (reference sequence). The CDR3 has 14 residues.

CDR3 coding DNA: TGTGCCAGCAGTGAAGCCCTAACCTACGAGCAGTACTTC. The encoded protein is CASSEALTYEQYF. The V call is TRBV6-1, the J call TRBJ2-7, with no clear D. Germline CDR1 MNHNS, CDR2 SASEGT. The CDR3 is made up of 13 amino acids. Trimming removed 0 bases at V and 2 bases at J, with 5 bases between.

The chain uses TRBV5-4 and TRBJ2-3; 10 bases align to TRBD2. The trim removed 1 base at V and 2 bases at J, leaving 4 bases unmatched. Germline CDR1 reads SGHNT; CDR2 reads YYREEE (reference sequence). The CDR3 sequence is 16 residues long. For the CDR3, the DNA is TGTGCCAGCAGCTTGTTAACTAGCGGGACCACAGATACGCAGTATTTT. Protein sequence: CASSLLTSGTTDTQYF.

The chain links TRBV18 to TRBJ1-2; 7 bases fit TRBD1. With V trimmed by 4 bases and J by 6 bases, 8 bases remained unmatched. This CDR3 comprises 14 residues. Germline V lookup: CDR1 KGHSH, CDR2 LQKENI. CDR3 protein: CASSRGTGVNGYTF. The CDR3 DNA reads TGTGCCAGCTCACGAGGTACAGGGGTGAATGGCTACACCTTC.

V and J are TRBV28 and TRBJ1-6; D may be TRBD1 (6 bases). The V end was cut by 5 bases, the J end by 4 bases, with 12 bases between. The germline CDR1 and CDR2 sequences are MDHEN and SYDVKM. This CDR3 is 15 amino acids long. CDR3: CASSPARGYNSPLHF. In DNA, the CDR3 is TGTGCCAGCAGTCCGGCCAGGGGTTATAATTCACCCCTCCACTTT.

This clone was observed a single time. The V and J genes are TRBV4-2 and TRBJ2-3, with a possible D match to TRBD2 (6 bases). Germline V gene data show CDR1 as LGHNA and CDR2 as YNFKEQ. CDR3 length: 16 residues. With 3 bases removed from V and 2 bases from J, the gap between germline ends came to 15 bases. The CDR3 sequence is CASSQEGRQNTDTQYF. For the CDR3, the DNA is TGTGCCAGCAGCCAGGAGGGGAGACAAAACACAGATACGCAGTATTTT.

This chain uses TRBV14 with TRBJ2-1; TRBD2 agrees at 11 bases. Germline V gene lookup returns CDR1 SGHDN and CDR2 FVKESK. The CDR3 contains 16 residues. With V trimmed by 0 bases and J by 4 bases, 2 bases remained unmatched. The CDR3: CASSQERLAGYNEQFF. The CDR3, as DNA: TGTGCCAGCAGCCAAGAGAGACTAGCGGGATACAATGAGCAGTTCTTC.

This chain joins TRBV4-1 and TRBJ2-1, with D perhaps matching TRBD2 (6 bases). V lost 4 bases, J lost 4 bases, and 14 bases lay in between. This CDR3 has 15 residues. From germline, CDR1 is MGHRA and CDR2 YSYEKL. This CDR3 is CASSLGLPNYNEQFF. CDR3 coding DNA: TGCGCCAGCAGCCTGGGACTTCCCAATTACAATGAGCAGTTCTTC.